A few counts support the clone carrying this T cell receptor (beta chain). Germline V gene lookup returns CDR1 SGHTA and CDR2 FQGTGA. The CDR3 runs 13 residues. Trimming pared 5 bases from V and 8 bases from J, leaving 15 bases between. Original data processing: Amplification of reference gene primers was used by the study to estimate nucleated cell counts. Generated by immunoSEQ multiplex PCR, the TCRdb table keeps only in-frame clones and is missing some. V and J calls and clone size come straight from that table; D and trimming were deduced from the DNA. The sample lists approximately 220,000 clones, approximately 86% occurring once. The record originates from a study of blood T cell repertoires in COVID-19. Before they entered the study, exposed participants had met a COVID-19 case within 2 weeks.

What was sequenced was PBMCs or T cells enriched from blood (not recorded which). The clonotype comes from a woman in her thirties who had been exposed to COVID-19. J is TRBJ1-1 and V is TRBV7-3; D unclear. CDR3 protein: CASSEGSLGEAFF. The CDR3 DNA reads as TGTGCCAGCAGCGAAGGGAGCCTCGGGGAAGCTTTCTTT.